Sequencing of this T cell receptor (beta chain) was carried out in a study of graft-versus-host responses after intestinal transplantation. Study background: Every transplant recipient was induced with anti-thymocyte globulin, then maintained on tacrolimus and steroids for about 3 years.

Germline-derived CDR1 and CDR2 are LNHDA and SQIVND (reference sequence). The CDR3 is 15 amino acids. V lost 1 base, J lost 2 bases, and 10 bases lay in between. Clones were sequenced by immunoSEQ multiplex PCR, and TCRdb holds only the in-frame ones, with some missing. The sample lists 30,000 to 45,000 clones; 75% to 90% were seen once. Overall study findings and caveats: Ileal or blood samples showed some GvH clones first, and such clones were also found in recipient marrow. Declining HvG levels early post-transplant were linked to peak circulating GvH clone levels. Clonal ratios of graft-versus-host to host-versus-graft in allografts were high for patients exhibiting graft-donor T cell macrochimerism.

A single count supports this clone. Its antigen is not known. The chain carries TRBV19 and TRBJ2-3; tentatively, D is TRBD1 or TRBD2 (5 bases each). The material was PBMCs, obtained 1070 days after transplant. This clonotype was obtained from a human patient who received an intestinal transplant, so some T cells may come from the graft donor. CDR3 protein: CASSIGGIATDTQYF. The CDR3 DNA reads TGTGCCAGTAGTATAGGGGGGATTGCCACAGATACGCAGTATTTT.